The T cell receptor beta chain under discussion was sequenced for a study of radiotherapy plus CTLA-4 blockade in lung cancer. V was trimmed by 6 bases and J by 4 bases, leaving 18 bases between them. The CDR3 runs to 16 residues. CDR1 and CDR2 from the germline V gene are MDHEN and SYDVKM. Profiling relied on immunoSEQ multiplex PCR, and the TCRdb table lists in-frame clones only, not all of them. The table has tens of thousands of clones, around 87% seen once; the top ten hold 16%. The V call is TRBV28, the J call TRBJ2-2, with D possibly matching TRBD1 (8 bases). This specimen consisted of peripheral blood, obtained from a patient treated with radiotherapy plus ipilimumab. This TCR was sampled from a human donor with non-small cell lung cancer that progressed on radiotherapy plus ipilimumab. The CDR3 protein is CASRQTTGGVTGELFF. The CDR3 DNA is TGTGCCAGCAGACAAACTACAGGGGGGGTCACCGGGGAGCTGTTTTTT.